This T cell receptor beta chain was profiled in a study of OX40 agonist ivuxolimab in advanced cancers. TCRdb's table, derived via immunoSEQ multiplex PCR, lists solely in-frame clones and lacks some. The top ten hold 0.6% to 0.8% of the sample, which has roughly 53,000 clones, 65% to 85% seen once. The germline V gene encodes CDR1 MDHEN and CDR2 SYDVKM. The CDR3 covers 15 residues. V was trimmed by 7 bases and J by 1 base, leaving 13 bases between them. No patient had autoimmune disease or received systemic immunosuppression. Peripheral blood came from all dose cohorts at three timepoints. The V and J genes are TRBV28 and TRBJ2-2; D unresolved. The sample here was CD4+ or CD8+ T cells sorted from blood, taken in a trial of the OX40 agonist ivuxolimab. The receptor was derived from an adult with an advanced solid tumor such as melanoma, head and neck, liver or kidney cancer. The CDR3 is CASNPFGLNTGELFF. In nucleotides, the CDR3 is TGTGCCAGCAACCCTTTCGGCCTGAACACCGGGGAGCTGTTTTTT.